This TCR beta chain was sequenced for a study of CD8+ T cells in alopecia areata. Treatment noted: oral pan-JAK inhibitor, 5-10 mg twice daily. Germline V CDR1 and CDR2: SGHDT, YYEEEE. Trimming left V 3 bases short and J 7 bases short, with 20 bases between. The CDR3 length is 16 residues. Study conclusions and caveats: Under tofacitinib, fewer expanded CD8+ clones appeared among the top 100 scalp clones.

Extracted from the samples, RNA was reverse transcribed into cDNA to serve as the sequencing template. Clones were read by immunoSEQ multiplex PCR, and TCRdb kept only the in-frame ones, dropping some. The sample comprises 200,000 or so clones, roughly 60% of which are singletons, and 5.5% to 6% rests with the top ten. Concerning this clone: Its antigen is as yet unknown.

Source: CD4+ T cells sorted from blood, taken at week 24, from a patient treated with tofacitinib. The J gene is TRBJ1-5, the V gene TRBV5-6; D remains ambiguous. The receptor was derived from a human donor with alopecia areata. In DNA, the CDR3 is TGTGCCAGCAGCTCCACAGTAAACGTCGTCGACCAGCCCCAGCATTTT. Translation gives CASSSTVNVVDQPQHF.